This T cell receptor beta chain came from a study of blood T cell repertoires in COVID-19. Study-level information: Sources were T cells, B-cell-depleted T cells, or PBMCs; the material itself was cDNA or gDNA.

As processed by the authors: Estimation of nucleated cell counts was performed using reference gene primer amplification. The repertoire was sequenced with immunoSEQ multiplex PCR; TCRdb's copy has only in-frame clones and lacks some. Clone size and V and J calls were adopted from that table, with D and trimming inferred from the DNA. The table has roughly 160,000 clones, 85% to 90% seen once; the top ten hold 2% to 3%. In this sample, this clone turned up once. The CDR3 runs 14 residues. V shed 4 bases and J 5 bases; nucleotides not matched to a gene: 5. Per the germline V gene, CDR1 is SGHTA and CDR2 is FQGNSA.

The chain uses TRBV7-2 and TRBJ1-2, with 9 bases aligning to TRBD1. The receptor's source is a woman aged 80 or over with COVID-19, enrolled during active disease. The sample consisted of peripheral blood. CDR3 nucleotide sequence: TGTGCCAGCAGCTCGGGACAGGGCACGTATGGCTACACCTTC. Translation: CASSSGQGTYGYTF.